Detailed here is one TCR beta chain. The data originate from a study of technical replicates of blood from several donors. The data were produced by immunoSEQ multiplex PCR, yet TCRdb's version contains in-frame clones alone and is incomplete. The sample lists some 69,000 clones; 88% were seen once. The J segment lost 7 bases and the V segment lost 1 base, leaving 3 bases of the junction unmatched. The germline V gene has CDR1 SSHAT and CDR2 FNYEAQ (reference sequence). This CDR3 contains 15 residues. The clonotype originates from a human donor in good health. Some clones in this sample may be carry-over from other donors' samples. Sequenced material: PBMCs. This chain connects TRBV7-7 to TRBJ2-3; 12 bases map to TRBD2. CDR3 sequence (DNA): TGTGCCAGCAGCTTAGGACTAGCGGGAGAGTATACGCAGTATTTT. Translation gives CASSLGLAGEYTQYF. Combining the CDR3 with reference TRBV7-7 and TRBJ2-3 gives the whole variable domain GAGVSQSPRYKVTKRGQDVTLRCDPISSHATLYWYQQALGQGPEFLTYFNYEAQPDKSGLPSDRFSAERPEGSISTLTIQRTEQRDSAMYRCASSLGLAGEYTQYFGPGTRLTVL.